A selection of T cell receptor beta chains follows, all from one sample in a study of vaccination effects on CD4 cells after COVID-19. These TCRs are of unknown antigen specificity. Profiled with immunoSEQ multiplex PCR; TCRdb holds only in-frame clones, not every one. The table has about 73,000 clones, under 80% seen once; the top ten hold roughly a tenth. The sample here was CD4+ T cells from PBMCs cultured with SARS-CoV-2 spike peptides, taken before COVID-19 vaccination. These receptors were obtained from a human donor who received a COVID-19 vaccine. The CDR3 runs from the conserved cysteine through the conserved F or W. D genes are given only for firm matches. Size is stated for part of the rows, as once, few or many counts, or as a class when the clone is expanded.

clone_size: few
v_call: TRBV28
d_call: .
j_call: TRBJ1-2
cdr3_aa: CASSFPYGGYTF
cdr3_nt: TGTGCCAGCAGTTTCCCTTACGGAGGCTACACCTTC

clone_size: .
v_call: TRBV5-1
d_call: .
j_call: TRBJ1-3
cdr3_aa: CASSQSTASGNTIYF
cdr3_nt: TGCGCCAGCAGCCAGTCGACAGCCTCTGGAAACACCATATATTTT

clone_size: once
v_call: TRBV5-1
d_call: TRBD1
j_call: TRBJ1-2
cdr3_aa: CASSAGQGEYYGYTF
cdr3_nt: TGCGCCAGCAGCGCTGGACAGGGGGAATACTATGGCTACACCTTC

clone_size: .
v_call: TRBV7-3
d_call: .
j_call: TRBJ2-1
cdr3_aa: CASSLTGGADNEQFF
cdr3_nt: TGTGCCAGCAGCTTAACGGGGGGGGCAGACAATGAGCAGTTCTTC

clone_size: .
v_call: TRBV5-4
d_call: .
j_call: TRBJ1-3
cdr3_aa: CASSLDGYSSGNTIYF
cdr3_nt: TGTGCCAGCAGCTTGGATGGATATAGCTCTGGAAACACCATATATTTT

clone_size: once
v_call: TRBV18
d_call: .
j_call: TRBJ1-4
cdr3_aa: CASSLRQKTNEKLFF
cdr3_nt: TGTGCCAGCTCACTTAGACAGAAAACTAATGAAAAACTGTTTTTT

clone_size: few
v_call: TRBV6-6
d_call: .
j_call: TRBJ2-1
cdr3_aa: CASSYMVGEQFF
cdr3_nt: TGTGCCAGCAGTTACATGGTGGGGGAGCAGTTCTTC

clone_size: .
v_call: TRBV6-5
d_call: TRBD1
j_call: TRBJ1-2
cdr3_aa: CASSWDSYYGYTF
cdr3_nt: TGTGCCAGCAGCTGGGACAGCTACTATGGCTACACCTTC

clone_size: .
v_call: TRBV2
d_call: TRBD1
j_call: TRBJ2-2
cdr3_aa: CASIPDRGLKYGELFF
cdr3_nt: TGTGCCAGCATTCCGGACAGGGGATTAAAGTACGGGGAGCTGTTTTTT

clone_size: .
v_call: TRBV9
d_call: TRBD2
j_call: TRBJ2-5
cdr3_aa: CASSGGGEETQYF
cdr3_nt: TGTGCCAGCAGCGGGGGAGGGGAAGAGACCCAGTACTTC

clone_size: .
v_call: TRBV29-1
d_call: TRBD1
j_call: TRBJ2-1
cdr3_aa: CSVVGQGGYNEQFF
cdr3_nt: TGCAGCGTAGTAGGACAGGGAGGCTACAATGAGCAGTTCTTC

clone_size: .
v_call: TRBV29-1
d_call: .
j_call: TRBJ2-5
cdr3_aa: CSVSTIGGARGPMETQYF
cdr3_nt: TGCAGCGTTTCAACTATAGGGGGGGCCCGGGGCCCCATGGAGACCCAGTACTTC

clone_size: .
v_call: TRBV5-1
d_call: TRBD1
j_call: TRBJ2-2
cdr3_aa: CASSLSRTGGQYTGELFF
cdr3_nt: TGCGCCAGCAGCTTGAGTCGGACAGGGGGCCAGTACACCGGGGAGCTGTTTTTT

clone_size: .
v_call: TRBV19
d_call: TRBD1
j_call: TRBJ1-4
cdr3_aa: CASSLTGTGDEKLFF
cdr3_nt: TGTGCCAGTAGTCTAACCGGGACAGGGGATGAAAAACTGTTTTTT

clone_size: once
v_call: TRBV18
d_call: TRBD2
j_call: TRBJ2-1
cdr3_aa: CASHGGSSYNEQFF
cdr3_nt: TGTGCCAGCCACGGGGGGTCGTCCTACAATGAGCAGTTCTTC

clone_size: few
v_call: TRBV4-3
d_call: TRBD1
j_call: TRBJ1-6
cdr3_aa: CASSQGQGIAPLHF
cdr3_nt: TGCGCCAGCAGCCAGGGACAGGGCATAGCACCCCTCCACTTT